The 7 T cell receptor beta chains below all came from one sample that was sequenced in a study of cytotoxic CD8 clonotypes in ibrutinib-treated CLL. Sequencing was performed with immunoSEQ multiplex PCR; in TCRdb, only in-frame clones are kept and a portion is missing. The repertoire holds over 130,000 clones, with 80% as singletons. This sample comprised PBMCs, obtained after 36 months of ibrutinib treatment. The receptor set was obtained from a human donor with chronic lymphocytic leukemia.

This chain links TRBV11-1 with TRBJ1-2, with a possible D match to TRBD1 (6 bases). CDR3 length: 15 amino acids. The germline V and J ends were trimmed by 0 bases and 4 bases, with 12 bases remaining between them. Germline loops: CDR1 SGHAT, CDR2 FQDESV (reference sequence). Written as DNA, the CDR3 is TGTGCCAGCAGCTTAGCGTCTACAGGGACCTATGGCTACACCTTC. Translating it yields CASSLASTGTYGYTF.

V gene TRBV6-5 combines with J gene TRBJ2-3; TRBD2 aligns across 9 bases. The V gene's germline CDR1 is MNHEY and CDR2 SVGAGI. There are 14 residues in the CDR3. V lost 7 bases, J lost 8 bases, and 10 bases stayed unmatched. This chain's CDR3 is CASTSRGGLGTQYF. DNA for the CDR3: TGTGCCAGCACGTCGCGGGGGGGCCTAGGTACGCAGTATTTT.

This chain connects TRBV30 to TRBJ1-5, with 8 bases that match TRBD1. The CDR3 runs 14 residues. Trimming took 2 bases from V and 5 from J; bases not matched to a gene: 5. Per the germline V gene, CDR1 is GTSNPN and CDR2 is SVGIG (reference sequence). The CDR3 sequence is CAWSYTGGDQPQHF. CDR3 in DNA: TGTGCCTGGAGTTACACAGGGGGGGATCAGCCCCAGCATTTT.

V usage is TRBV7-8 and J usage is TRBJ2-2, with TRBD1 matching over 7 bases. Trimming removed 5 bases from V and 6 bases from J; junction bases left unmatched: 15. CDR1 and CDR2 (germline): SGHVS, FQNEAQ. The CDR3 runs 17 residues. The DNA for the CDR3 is TGTGCCAGCAGCCTAAGAGGGTACACCGACAGGGCCGGGGAGCTGTTTTTT. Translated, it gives CASSLRGYTDRAGELFF. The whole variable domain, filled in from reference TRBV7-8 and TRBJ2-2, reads GAGVSQSPRYKVAKRGQDVALRCDPISGHVSLFWYQQALGQGPEFLTYFQNEAQLDKSGLPSDRFFAERPEGSVSTLKIQRTQQEDSAVYLCASSLRGYTDRAGELFFGEGSRLTVL.

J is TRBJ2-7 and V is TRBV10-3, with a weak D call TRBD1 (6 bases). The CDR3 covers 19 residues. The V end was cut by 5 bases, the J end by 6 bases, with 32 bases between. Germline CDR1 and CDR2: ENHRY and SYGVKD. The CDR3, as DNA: TGTGCCATCAGTACCCCCGCGCAGGGGCCAACGTGGGGGTCACGCGAGCAGTACTTC. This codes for CAISTPAQGPTWGSREQYF.

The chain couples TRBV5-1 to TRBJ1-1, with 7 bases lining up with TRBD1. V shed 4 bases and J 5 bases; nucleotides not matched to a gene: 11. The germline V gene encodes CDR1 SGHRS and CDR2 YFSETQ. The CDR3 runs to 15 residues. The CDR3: CASSDHRGRGTEAFF. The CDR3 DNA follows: TGCGCCAGCAGCGACCACAGGGGAAGAGGTACTGAAGCTTTCTTT. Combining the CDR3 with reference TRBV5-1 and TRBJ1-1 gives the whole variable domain KAGVTQTPRYLIKTRGQQVTLSCSPISGHRSVSWYQQTPGQGLQFLFEYFSETQRNKGNFPGRFSGRQFSNSRSEMNVSTLELGDSALYLCASSDHRGRGTEAFFGQGTRLTVV.

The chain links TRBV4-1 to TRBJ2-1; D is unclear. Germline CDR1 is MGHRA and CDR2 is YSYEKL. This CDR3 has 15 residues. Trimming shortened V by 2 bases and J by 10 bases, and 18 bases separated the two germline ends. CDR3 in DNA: TGCGCCAGCAGCCAACATTCCCAGCTGCTGGGGGAGCAGTTCTTC. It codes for CASSQHSQLLGEQFF.